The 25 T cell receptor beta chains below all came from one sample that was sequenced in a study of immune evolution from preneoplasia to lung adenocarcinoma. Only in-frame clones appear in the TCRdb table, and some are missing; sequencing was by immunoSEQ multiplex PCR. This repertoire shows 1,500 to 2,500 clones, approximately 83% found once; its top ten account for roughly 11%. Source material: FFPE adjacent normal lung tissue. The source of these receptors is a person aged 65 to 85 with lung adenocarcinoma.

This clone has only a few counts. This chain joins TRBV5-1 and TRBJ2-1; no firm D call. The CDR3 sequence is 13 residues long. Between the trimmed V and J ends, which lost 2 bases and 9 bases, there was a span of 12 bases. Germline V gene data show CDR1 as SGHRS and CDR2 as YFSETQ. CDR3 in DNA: TGCGCCAGCAGCTTTTACAGTTGGCTTGAGCAGTTCTTC. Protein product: CASSFYSWLEQFF.

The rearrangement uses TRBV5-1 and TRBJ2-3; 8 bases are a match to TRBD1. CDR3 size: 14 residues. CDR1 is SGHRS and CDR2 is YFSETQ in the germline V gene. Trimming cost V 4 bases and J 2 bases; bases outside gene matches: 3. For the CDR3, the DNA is TGCGCCAGCAGCGTGGGACAGGCCACAGATACGCAGTATTTT. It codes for CASSVGQATDTQYF. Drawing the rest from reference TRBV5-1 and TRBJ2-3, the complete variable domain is KAGVTQTPRYLIKTRGQQVTLSCSPISGHRSVSWYQQTPGQGLQFLFEYFSETQRNKGNFPGRFSGRQFSNSRSEMNVSTLELGDSALYLCASSVGQATDTQYFGPGTRLTVL.

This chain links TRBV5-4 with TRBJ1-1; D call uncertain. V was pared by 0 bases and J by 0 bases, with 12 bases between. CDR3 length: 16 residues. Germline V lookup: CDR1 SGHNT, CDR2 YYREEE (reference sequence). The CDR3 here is CASSLAGVAMNTEAFF. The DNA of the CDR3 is TGTGCCAGCAGCTTGGCTGGCGTGGCGATGAACACTGAAGCTTTCTTT.

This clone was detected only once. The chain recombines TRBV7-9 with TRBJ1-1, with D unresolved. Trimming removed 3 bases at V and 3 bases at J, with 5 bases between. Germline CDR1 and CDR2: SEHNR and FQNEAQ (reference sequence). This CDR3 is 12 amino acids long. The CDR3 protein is CASSFGHTEAFF. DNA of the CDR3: TGTGCCAGCAGCTTCGGGCACACTGAAGCTTTCTTT.

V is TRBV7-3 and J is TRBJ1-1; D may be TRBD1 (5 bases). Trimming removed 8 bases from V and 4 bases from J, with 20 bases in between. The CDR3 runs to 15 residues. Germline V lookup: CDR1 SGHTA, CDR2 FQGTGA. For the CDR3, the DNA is TGTGCCAGCGCGGGGAGTGGGGCGTTGGGCACTGAAGCTTTCTTT. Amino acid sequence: CASAGSGALGTEAFF. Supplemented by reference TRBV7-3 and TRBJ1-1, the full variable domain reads GAGVSQTPSNKVTEKGKYVELRCDPISGHTALYWYRQSLGQGPEFLIYFQGTGAADDSGLPNDRFFAVRPEGSVSTLKIQRTERGDSAVYLCASAGSGALGTEAFFGQGTRLTVV.

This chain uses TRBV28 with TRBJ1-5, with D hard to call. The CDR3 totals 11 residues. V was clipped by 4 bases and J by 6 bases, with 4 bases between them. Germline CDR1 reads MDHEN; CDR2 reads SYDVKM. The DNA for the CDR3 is TGTGCCAGCAGTTGGGGTCAGCCCCAGCATTTT. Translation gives CASSWGQPQHF.

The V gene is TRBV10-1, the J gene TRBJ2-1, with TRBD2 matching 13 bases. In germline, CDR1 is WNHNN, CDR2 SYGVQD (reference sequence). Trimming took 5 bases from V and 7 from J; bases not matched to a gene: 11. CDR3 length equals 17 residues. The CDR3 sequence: CASSSLAGGPRENEQFF. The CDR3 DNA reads TGCGCCAGCAGTTCACTAGCGGGAGGGCCGCGGGAAAATGAGCAGTTCTTC.

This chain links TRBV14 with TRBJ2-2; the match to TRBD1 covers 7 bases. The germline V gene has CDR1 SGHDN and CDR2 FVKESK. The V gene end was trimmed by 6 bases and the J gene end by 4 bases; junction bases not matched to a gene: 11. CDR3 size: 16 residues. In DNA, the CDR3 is TGTGCCAGCAGTCGGACAGGATCAGTGGCCACCGGGGAGCTGTTTTTT. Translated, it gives CASSRTGSVATGELFF.

DNA for the CDR3: TGTGCCAGCAGCGTAGATCCGATCACCGGGGAGCTGTTTTTT. As protein: CASSVDPITGELFF. This chain connects TRBV9 to TRBJ2-2; D is uncertain. V shed 0 bases and J shed 4 bases, with 7 bases lying between them. CDR1 and CDR2 from the germline V gene are SGDLS and YYNGEE. CDR3 length: 14 amino acids.

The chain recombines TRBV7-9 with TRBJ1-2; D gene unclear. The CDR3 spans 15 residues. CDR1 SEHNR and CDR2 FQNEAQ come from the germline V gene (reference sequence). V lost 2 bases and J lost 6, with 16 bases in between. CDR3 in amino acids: CASSLTSGGSDGYTF. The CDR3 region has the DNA TGTGCCAGCAGCTTAACGTCGGGTGGGAGCGATGGCTACACCTTC.

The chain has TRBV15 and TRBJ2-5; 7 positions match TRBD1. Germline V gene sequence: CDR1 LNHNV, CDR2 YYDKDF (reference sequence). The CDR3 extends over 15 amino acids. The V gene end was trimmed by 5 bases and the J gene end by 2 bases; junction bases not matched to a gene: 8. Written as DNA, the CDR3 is TGTGCCACCAGCTTAAGGTCGGGACAGCAAGAGACCCAGTACTTC. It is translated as CATSLRSGQQETQYF.

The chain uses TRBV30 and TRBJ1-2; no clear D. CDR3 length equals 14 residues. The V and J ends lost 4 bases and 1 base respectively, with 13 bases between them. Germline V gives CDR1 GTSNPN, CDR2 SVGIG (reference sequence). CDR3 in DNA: TGTGCCTGGACGCGTGACCGCTTTAACTATGGCTACACCTTC. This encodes CAWTRDRFNYGYTF.

CDR3 sequence: CASSPIGETQYF. DNA of the CDR3: TGTGCCAGCAGCCCGATTGGAGAGACCCAGTACTTC. This chain uses TRBV11-2 with TRBJ2-5, with unresolved D. CDR3 size: 12 residues. The V and J ends lost 5 bases and 4 bases respectively, with 8 bases between them. Germline CDR1 SGHAT, CDR2 FQNNGV. The complete variable domain, with remaining parts taken from reference TRBV11-2 and TRBJ2-5, reads EAGVAQSPRYKIIEKRQSVAFWCNPISGHATLYWYQQILGQGPKLLIQFQNNGVVDDSQLPKDRFSAERLKGVDSTLKIQPAKLEDSAVYLCASSPIGETQYFGPGTRLLVL.

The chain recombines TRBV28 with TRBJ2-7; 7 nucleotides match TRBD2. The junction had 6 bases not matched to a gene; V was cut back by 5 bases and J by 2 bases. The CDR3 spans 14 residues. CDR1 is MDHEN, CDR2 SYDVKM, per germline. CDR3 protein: CASSPGGLAYEQYF. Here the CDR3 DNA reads TGTGCCAGCAGTCCCGGAGGACTAGCCTACGAGCAGTACTTC. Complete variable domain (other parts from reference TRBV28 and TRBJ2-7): DVKVTQSSRYLVKRTGEKVFLECVQDMDHENMFWYRQDPGLGLRLIYFSYDVKMKEKGDIPEGYSVSREKKERFSLILESASTNQTSMYLCASSPGGLAYEQYFGPGTRLTVT.

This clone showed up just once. CDR3 sequence: CASSLSSVGRNYGYTF. In DNA form, the CDR3 reads TGTGCCAGCAGTTTATCTTCTGTCGGGCGTAACTATGGCTACACCTTC. The V and J genes are TRBV27 and TRBJ1-2; no reliable D call. CDR3 length: 16 amino acids. The V and J ends lost 0 bases and 1 base respectively, with 12 bases between them. From germline, CDR1 is MNHEY and CDR2 SMNVEV (reference sequence).

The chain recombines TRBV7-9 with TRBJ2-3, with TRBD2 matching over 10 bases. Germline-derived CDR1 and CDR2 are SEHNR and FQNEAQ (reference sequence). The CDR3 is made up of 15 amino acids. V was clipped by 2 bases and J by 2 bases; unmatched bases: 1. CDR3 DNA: TGTGCCAGCAGCTTAACTAGCGGGGCCACAGATACGCAGTATTTT. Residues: CASSLTSGATDTQYF.

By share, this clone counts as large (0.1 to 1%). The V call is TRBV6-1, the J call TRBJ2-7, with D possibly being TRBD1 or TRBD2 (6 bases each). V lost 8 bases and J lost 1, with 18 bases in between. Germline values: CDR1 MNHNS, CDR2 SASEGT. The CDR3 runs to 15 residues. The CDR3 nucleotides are TGTGCCAGCCAAACCATTATAGGGGGGTCCTACGAGCAGTACTTC. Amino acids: CASQTIIGGSYEQYF.

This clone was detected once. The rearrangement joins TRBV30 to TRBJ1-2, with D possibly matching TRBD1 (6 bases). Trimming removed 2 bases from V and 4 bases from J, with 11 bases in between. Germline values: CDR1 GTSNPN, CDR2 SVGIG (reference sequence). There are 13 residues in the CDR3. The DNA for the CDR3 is TGTGCCTGGAGTCAACAGGGAGGCTATGGCTACACCTTC. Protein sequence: CAWSQQGGYGYTF.

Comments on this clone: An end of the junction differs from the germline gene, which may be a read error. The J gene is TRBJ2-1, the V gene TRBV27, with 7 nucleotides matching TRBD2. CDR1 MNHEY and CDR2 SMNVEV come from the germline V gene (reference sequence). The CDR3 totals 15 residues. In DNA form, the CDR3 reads TGTGCCAGCAAGTCAAGACTAGCCGACGACAAGGAGCAGTTCTTC. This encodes CASKSRLADDKEQFF.

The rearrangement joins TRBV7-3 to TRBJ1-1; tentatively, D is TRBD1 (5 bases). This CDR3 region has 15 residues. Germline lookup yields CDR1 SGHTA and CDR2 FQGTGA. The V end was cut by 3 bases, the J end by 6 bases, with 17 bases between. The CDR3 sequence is CASSFRSGQGAEAFF. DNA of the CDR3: TGTGCCAGCAGCTTTCGCTCGGGGCAGGGCGCTGAAGCTTTCTTT. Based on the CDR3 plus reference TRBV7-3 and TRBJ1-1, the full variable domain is GAGVSQTPSNKVTEKGKYVELRCDPISGHTALYWYRQSLGQGPEFLIYFQGTGAADDSGLPNDRFFAVRPEGSVSTLKIQRTERGDSAVYLCASSFRSGQGAEAFFGQGTRLTVV.

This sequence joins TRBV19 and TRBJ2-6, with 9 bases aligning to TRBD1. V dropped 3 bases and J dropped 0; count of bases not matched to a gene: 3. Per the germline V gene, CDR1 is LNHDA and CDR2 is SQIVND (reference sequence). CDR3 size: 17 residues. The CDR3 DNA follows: TGTGCCAGTAGTATGACAGGGGGTGGCTCTGGGGCCAACGTCCTGACTTTC. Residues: CASSMTGGGSGANVLTF. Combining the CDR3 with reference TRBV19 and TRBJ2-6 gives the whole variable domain DGGITQSPKYLFRKEGQNVTLSCEQNLNHDAMYWYRQDPGQGLRLIYYSQIVNDFQKGDIAEGYSVSREKKESFPLTVTSAQKNPTAFYLCASSMTGGGSGANVLTFGAGSRLTVL.

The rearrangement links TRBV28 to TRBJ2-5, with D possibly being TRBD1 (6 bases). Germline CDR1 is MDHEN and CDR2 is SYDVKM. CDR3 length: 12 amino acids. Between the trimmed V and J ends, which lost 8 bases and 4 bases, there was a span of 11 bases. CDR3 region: CASQGGRETQYF. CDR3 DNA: TGTGCCAGCCAAGGGGGTAGAGAGACCCAGTACTTC.

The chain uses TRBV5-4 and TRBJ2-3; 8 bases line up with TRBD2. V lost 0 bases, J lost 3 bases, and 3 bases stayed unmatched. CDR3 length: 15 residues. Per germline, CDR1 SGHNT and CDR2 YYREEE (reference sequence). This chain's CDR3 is CASSLGAGGTDTQYF. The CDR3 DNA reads TGTGCCAGCAGCTTGGGGGCGGGGGGAACAGATACGCAGTATTTT.

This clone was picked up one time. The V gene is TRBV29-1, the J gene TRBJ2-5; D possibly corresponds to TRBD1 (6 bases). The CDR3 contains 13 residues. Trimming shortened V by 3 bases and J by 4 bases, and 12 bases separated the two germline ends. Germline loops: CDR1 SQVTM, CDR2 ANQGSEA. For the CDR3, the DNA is TGCAGCGTTGACAAGCGCAGGGGAGAGACCCAGTACTTC. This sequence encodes CSVDKRRGETQYF.

CDR3 sequence reads: CASSSDPGQGWQPQHF. CDR3 coding DNA: TGTGCCAGCAGCTCAGACCCGGGACAGGGATGGCAGCCCCAGCATTTT. V gene TRBV7-3 combines with J gene TRBJ1-5; 9 positions agree with TRBD1. Germline CDR1 reads SGHTA; CDR2 reads FQGTGA. This CDR3 region has 16 residues. Trimming cost V 4 bases and J 7 bases; bases outside gene matches: 11.